This TCR beta chain was recovered during a study of T cells in Graves' hyperthyroidism and ophthalmopathy. CDR3 length: 13 residues. CDR1 and CDR2 (germline): SQVTM, ANQGSEA. Trimming removed 7 bases from V and 4 bases from J; junction bases left unmatched: 6. Study findings and constraints: Ophthalmopathy and stable hyperthyroidism were told apart by a 13 V-J model.

The diagnoses drew upon clinical symptoms, serum thyroxine and TRAb, thyroid ultrasound and orbital computed tomography. Amplification targeted TCR beta CDR3 regions from RNA transcripts. First-round RT-PCR of the TCR CDR3 relied on the HTBI primer set. TCRdb called the multiplex PCR reads again in MiXCR, with one record for every CDR3 protein. The table lists approximately 610,000 distinct CDR3 sequences, around 15% of them singletons, with roughly 4.5% in the top ten. Many counts were recorded for this clonotype. Its antigen is as yet unknown. The clonotype was recovered from a woman between 35 and 50 years old with Graves' ophthalmopathy. J is TRBJ2-2 and V is TRBV29-1, with 7 bases fitting TRBD1. The sequenced sample consisted of blood. This CDR3 is CSGGQLATGELFF. Written as DNA, the CDR3 is TGCAGCGGGGGACAGCTAGCCACCGGGGAGCTGTTTTTT.